Below are 25 T cell receptor beta chains sequenced from a single sample in a study of T cells in Graves' hyperthyroidism and ophthalmopathy. Using RNA transcripts as the source, TCR beta CDR3 regions were amplified. A first-round RT-PCR of the TCR CDR3 used the HTBI primer set. TCRdb called the multiplex PCR reads again in MiXCR, with one record for every CDR3 protein. The sample gives 650,000 to 850,000 distinct CDR3 sequences, around 20% of which show up once; over 15% is in the top ten. Sequencing used blood. Every receptor here comes from a woman in her forties or fifties with Graves' hyperthyroidism that later progressed to Graves' ophthalmopathy.

This clonotype was seen repeatedly, ten times or more. This chain connects TRBV7-2 to TRBJ2-5; perhaps TRBD2 as D (5 bases). This CDR3 region has 14 residues. The V end was cut by 4 bases, the J end by 4 bases, with 13 bases between. Germline values: CDR1 SGHTA, CDR2 FQGNSA. The CDR3 is CASSSPGGSETQYF. The CDR3, as DNA: TGTGCCAGCAGCTCCCCAGGAGGATCAGAGACCCAGTACTTC.

This clonotype was seen many times. CDR3 sequence: CASSASGGANNEQFF. CDR3 in DNA: TGTGCCAGCAGCGCTAGCGGGGGGGCTAACAATGAGCAGTTCTTC. The V gene is TRBV3-1, the J gene TRBJ2-1; TRBD2 matches at 12 bases. The ends lost 5 bases at V and 5 bases at J; junction bases unmatched: 4. Germline-derived CDR1 and CDR2 are LGHDT and YNNKEL (reference sequence). This CDR3 has 15 amino acids.

J is TRBJ1-2 and V is TRBV12-3 or TRBV12-4; possible D gene TRBD1, 5 bases. The CDR3 is 13 residues long. V was pared by 3 bases and J by 8 bases, with 13 bases between. The CDR3, as DNA: TGTGCCAGCAGTTTCAGGGACTCAGGGGGCTACACCTTC. Translated: CASSFRDSGGYTF.

There are many counts of this clonotype. The chain has TRBV7-9 and TRBJ2-7; D may be TRBD2 (5 bases). The CDR3 contains 12 residues. From germline, CDR1 is SEHNR and CDR2 FQNEAQ (reference sequence). The V gene lost 6 bases and the J gene lost 3 bases, with 9 bases spanning the gap. The CDR3 DNA follows: TGTGCCAGCAGAGGCCGGGGCTACGAGCAGTACTTC. Amino acid sequence: CASRGRGYEQYF.

The chain has TRBV19 and TRBJ2-7; 9 nucleotides align to TRBD2. This CDR3 is 15 amino acids long. The germline V gene has CDR1 LNHDA and CDR2 SQIVND (reference sequence). V trimming: 1 base; J trimming: 5 bases; junction bases outside the gene matches: 6. The CDR3 reads CASSIGLAAGNEQYF. The CDR3 DNA reads TGTGCCAGTAGTATAGGACTAGCGGCGGGGAACGAGCAGTACTTC.

The gene calls are TRBV10-3 and TRBJ2-6; tentatively, D is TRBD1 or TRBD2 (5 bases each). CDR3 size: 18 residues. Looked up from germline, CDR1 is ENHRY and CDR2 is SYGVKD. V was cut by 4 bases and J by 0 bases, with 16 bases left in between. The CDR3 protein is CAISGLGVPSSGANVLTF. The CDR3 bases are TGTGCCATCAGTGGTCTGGGGGTCCCAAGCTCTGGGGCCAACGTCCTGACTTTC.

This clonotype was counted at least ten times. The chain's CDR3 is CASSPRGGRDTEAFF. CDR3 nucleotide sequence: TGTGCCAGCTCGCCCAGGGGCGGGAGGGACACTGAAGCTTTCTTT. V usage is TRBV18 and J usage is TRBJ1-1, with D perhaps matching TRBD1 (6 bases). The CDR3 consists of 15 residues. Germline V gene data show CDR1 as KGHSH and CDR2 as LQKENI. The V end lost 6 bases, the J end lost 3 bases, and 17 bases lay between the germline ends.

Note on this clonotype: A clone one base away is much larger, so this may be a read error. The V gene is TRBV6-2 or TRBV6-3, the J gene TRBJ2-5, with a tentative D call TRBD2 (6 bases). The CDR3 extends over 13 amino acids. V shed 5 bases and J shed 5 bases, with 12 bases lying between them. Germline CDR1 is MNHEY and CDR2 is SVGEGT. The CDR3 sequence is CASSDGGGETQYF. The DNA of the CDR3 is TGTGCCAGCAGTGACGGGGGTGGGGAGACCCAGTACTTC.

This clonotype was counted many times. CDR3 protein: CASSDPLDRVGAVEQFF. In DNA form, the CDR3 reads TGTGCCAGCAGCGACCCCCTTGACAGGGTCGGGGCGGTCGAGCAGTTCTTC. The chain combines TRBV2 with TRBJ2-1; 7 bases fit TRBD1. From germline, CDR1 is SNHLY and CDR2 FYNNEI. This CDR3 is 17 amino acids long. J was trimmed by 10 bases and V by 6 bases; bases with no gene match: 21.

The sample holds a few counts of this clonotype. This sequence joins TRBV6-1 and TRBJ1-5; D is unresolved. Trimming took off 10 bases at V and 0 bases at J, with 22 bases between the two ends. CDR3 length equals 17 residues. The germline gives CDR1 MNHNS, CDR2 SASEGT. The CDR3, as DNA: TGTGCCACTCAGGACCTGGACGGGAAATATAGCAATCAGCCCCAGCATTTT. Translated: CATQDLDGKYSNQPQHF.

This chain links TRBV9 with TRBJ2-7; D may be TRBD1 (6 bases). V lost 4 bases to trimming and J lost 4 bases, with 21 bases between them. From germline, CDR1 is SGDLS and CDR2 YYNGEE. CDR3 length equals 16 residues. The chain's CDR3 is CASSTRRDRTVYEQYF. The CDR3 DNA sequence: TGTGCCAGCAGCACCCGCCGTGACAGGACCGTTTACGAGCAGTACTTC.

This clonotype was recorded a few times. The chain has TRBV20-1 and TRBJ2-3; tentatively, D is TRBD1 (6 bases). The V and J ends lost 2 bases and 1 base respectively, with 10 bases between them. The CDR3 contains 14 residues. Germline-derived CDR1 and CDR2 are DFQATT and SNEGSKA (reference sequence). The DNA for the CDR3 is TGCAGTGCTAGATTGGGGGCCGGCACAGATACGCAGTATTTT. Its translation: CSARLGAGTDTQYF.

This clonotype was observed a handful of times. The rearrangement links TRBV7-2 to TRBJ1-3, with 10 positions matching TRBD1. Trimming cost V 4 bases and J 0 bases; bases outside gene matches: 3. CDR1 is SGHTA, CDR2 FQGNSA, per germline. The CDR3 contains 16 residues. This CDR3 reads CASSWGQGSSGNTIYF. The CDR3 region has the DNA TGTGCCAGCAGCTGGGGACAGGGGAGCTCTGGAAACACCATATATTTT.

The CDR3 DNA is TGTGCCAGCAGTTTTCGGTATCGAGCAAACACTGAAGCTTTCTTT. This encodes CASSFRYRANTEAFF. The V call is TRBV12-3 or TRBV12-4, the J call TRBJ1-1; D is undetermined. CDR3 size: 15 residues. V dropped 3 bases and J dropped 2 bases, with 13 bases sitting between them.

The sample holds many counts of this clonotype. The V and J genes are TRBV18 and TRBJ1-1, with TRBD1 as a possible D gene (5 bases). The CDR3 has 17 residues. Germline values: CDR1 KGHSH, CDR2 LQKENI. Trimming removed 1 base at V and 1 base at J, with 16 bases between. The CDR3 bases are TGTGCCAGCTCACCACTTACGGGGGGGTGGGCGAACACTGAAGCTTTCTTT. Translating gives CASSPLTGGWANTEAFF.

This clonotype was picked up many times. Germline and junction disagree at one end, which may indicate a read error. CDR3 in DNA: TGTGCCAGCAGCTTAGCAGGGTCTGGGGCTGAAGCTTTCTTT. Translation: CASSLAGSGAEAFF. The chain combines TRBV5-1 with TRBJ1-1; tentative D call: TRBD1 (5 bases). From germline, CDR1 is SGHRS and CDR2 YFSETQ. The CDR3 consists of 14 residues.

This clonotype has ten or more counts. V and J are TRBV12-3 or TRBV12-4 and TRBJ1-1; D gene ambiguous. Trimming removed 8 bases from V and 0 bases from J, with 13 bases in between. The length of the CDR3 is 14 residues. The CDR3 DNA sequence: TGTGCCAGCCAAGTCTCCGGGATGAACACTGAAGCTTTCTTT. Translated: CASQVSGMNTEAFF.

The rearrangement uses TRBV5-4 and TRBJ2-2, with D perhaps matching TRBD2 (7 bases). Per germline, CDR1 SGHNT and CDR2 YYREEE (reference sequence). CDR3 length equals 16 residues. Trimming left V 2 bases short and J 7 bases short, with 18 bases between. CDR3 sequence reads: CASSFGAGAFDGELFF. The CDR3 DNA sequence: TGTGCCAGCAGCTTCGGGGCGGGGGCATTTGACGGGGAGCTGTTTTTT.

The chain employs TRBV27 and TRBJ1-2, with D perhaps matching TRBD1 (6 bases). Germline assignment: CDR1 MNHEY and CDR2 SMNVEV (reference sequence). Trimming pared 5 bases from V and 1 base from J, leaving 20 bases between. CDR3 length: 17 residues. The CDR3 sequence is CASSPWSRGRVNYGYTF. The DNA for the CDR3 is TGTGCCAGCAGTCCCTGGAGCCGGGGGCGAGTTAACTATGGCTACACCTTC.

V is TRBV6-1 and J is TRBJ1-1; tentatively, D is TRBD1 (5 bases). The V and J ends lost 3 bases and 1 base respectively, with 12 bases between them. The germline gives CDR1 MNHNS, CDR2 SASEGT. CDR3 length equals 15 residues. The CDR3 loop is CASSERGRENTEAFF. CDR3 nucleotides: TGTGCCAGCAGTGAGAGGGGCAGGGAGAACACTGAAGCTTTCTTT.

This clonotype appeared many times. The rearrangement uses TRBV6-1 and TRBJ2-3, with TRBD2 matching over 7 bases. The J segment lost 4 bases and the V segment lost 0 bases, leaving 7 bases of the junction unmatched. The CDR3 is made up of 16 amino acids. CDR1 is MNHNS, CDR2 SASEGT, per germline. CDR3: CASSEAIGGVADTQYF. DNA of the CDR3: TGTGCCAGCAGTGAAGCGATTGGGGGGGTTGCAGATACGCAGTATTTT.

About this clonotype itself: This may stem from a read error, because a much larger clone lies one nucleotide away. The V and J genes are TRBV12-3 or TRBV12-4 and TRBJ2-3; the D gene could be TRBD1 or TRBD2 (5 bases each). CDR3 size: 15 residues. The ends were cut back, 3 bases at V and 8 bases at J, with 18 bases in the middle. DNA of the CDR3: TGTGCCAGCAGTTTCGGGGCACCGGCGCATGGTACGCAGTATTTT. As protein: CASSFGAPAHGTQYF.

This clonotype was detected a few times. The V and J genes are TRBV19 and TRBJ1-1; 11 positions match TRBD1. CDR3 length: 18 residues. The germline CDR1 and CDR2 sequences are LNHDA and SQIVND (reference sequence). V was clipped by 0 bases and J by 1 base; unmatched bases: 7. The CDR3 spells CASSIDRLDRGPNTEAFF. Here the CDR3 DNA reads TGTGCCAGTAGTATAGATCGGTTGGACAGGGGGCCGAACACTGAAGCTTTCTTT.

This rearrangement joins TRBV6-1 to TRBJ2-1; D tentatively fits TRBD1 or TRBD2 (6 bases each). CDR1 is MNHNS, CDR2 SASEGT, per germline. V lost 1 base to trimming and J lost 6 bases, with 13 bases between them. The CDR3 totals 15 residues. The CDR3 reads CASSEGGGQINEQFF. CDR3 DNA sequence: TGTGCCAGCAGTGAAGGGGGAGGACAGATCAATGAGCAGTTCTTC.

This chain joins TRBV6-1 and TRBJ2-1, with TRBD2 identical over 8 bases. This CDR3 is built from 16 residues. The V gene end was trimmed by 10 bases and the J gene end by 3 bases; junction bases not matched to a gene: 14. Germline lookup yields CDR1 MNHNS and CDR2 SASEGT. CDR3 nucleotide sequence: TGTGCCAACTCCAGACGCGGGGGGACGGACTACAATGAGCAGTTCTTC. Translating it yields CANSRRGGTDYNEQFF.